These T cell receptor beta chains were read from a single sample in a study of blood T cell repertoires in COVID-19. Clones were sequenced by immunoSEQ multiplex PCR, and TCRdb holds only the in-frame ones, with some missing. Counted here are some 120,000 clones, 87% occurring once; the ten biggest clones make up approximately 3.3%. The sequenced material came from peripheral blood. The receptors were sampled from an older woman with acute or convalescent COVID-19. The CDR3 runs from the conserved cysteine through the conserved F or W. The D gene is left open where the match is weak. Only part of the rows carry a size: once, few, many, or a class if the clone is expanded.

D gene | J gene | V gene | clone size | CDR3 length | CDR3 DNA | CDR3 protein
- | TRBJ2-3 | TRBV12-3/TRBV12-4 | - | 12 | TGTGCCAGCAGTTTTGCGGCAGATACGCAGTATTTT | CASSFAADTQYF
TRBD1 | TRBJ1-6 | TRBV6-5 | - | 16 | TGTGCCAGCAGTTACTTTTCCGGGACAGATAATTCACCCCTCCACTTT | CASSYFSGTDNSPLHF
- | TRBJ1-3 | TRBV4-1 | - | 20 | TGCGCCAGCAGCCATGATACGTGGGGGCGAGTAAGCATTACTGGAAACACCATATATTTT | CASSHDTWGRVSITGNTIYF
TRBD1 | TRBJ2-7 | TRBV13 | - | 15 | TGTGCCAGCAGCTTTAGGTACAGGGGGCTTGGCGAGCAGTACTTC | CASSFRYRGLGEQYF
- | TRBJ1-1 | TRBV5-1 | - | 15 | TGCGCCAGCAGCTTGGAGGCAGGTGGAAGCACTGAAGCTTTCTTT | CASSLEAGGSTEAFF
TRBD2 | TRBJ2-3 | TRBV18 | - | 15 | TGTGCCAGCTCACCCGGGACTAGGGGCACAGATACGCAGTATTTT | CASSPGTRGTDTQYF
- | TRBJ2-1 | TRBV16 | - | 18 | TGTGCCAGCAGCCAAAGGGTCGGGAGTAGCTTCCTCTACAATGAGCAGTTCTTC | CASSQRVGSSFLYNEQFF
- | TRBJ1-1 | TRBV13 | - | 15 | TGTGCCAGCAGCACCCGGACATCTCCGAACACTGAAGCTTTCTTT | CASSTRTSPNTEAFF
- | TRBJ1-1 | TRBV4-1 | - | 14 | TGCGCCAGCAGCTCCCCGACAGAGAACACTGAAGCTTTCTTT | CASSSPTENTEAFF
- | TRBJ1-1 | TRBV18 | - | 15 | TGTGCCAGCTCACCGTTGAAGGGGCCAAACACTGAAGCTTTCTTT | CASSPLKGPNTEAFF
- | TRBJ2-7 | TRBV6-5 | - | 14 | TGTGCCAGCAGTTACCCCGGACACCCCTACGAGCAGTACTTC | CASSYPGHPYEQYF
- | TRBJ1-6 | TRBV6-1 | - | 13 | TGTGCCAGCAGTGAACAGTCGAATTCACCCCTCCACTTT | CASSEQSNSPLHF
TRBD1 | TRBJ2-7 | TRBV6-5 | - | 15 | TGTGCCAGCAGAGTCGGGACAGGGGACACCTACGAGCAGTACTTC | CASRVGTGDTYEQYF
- | TRBJ1-1 | TRBV29-1 | - | 14 | TGCAGCGCAGACCGGCGTTTAAGCGGCACTGAAGCTTTCTTT | CSADRRLSGTEAFF
- | TRBJ1-1 | TRBV19 | - | 11 | TGTGCCAGTAGTATAAGCGCCCAAGCTTTCTTT | CASSISAQAFF
TRBD1 | TRBJ1-1 | TRBV7-9 | - | 15 | TGTGCCAGCAGCTTACCACAGGGGATCCGCACTGAAGCTTTCTTT | CASSLPQGIRTEAFF
- | TRBJ2-3 | TRBV19 | - | 12 | TGTGCCAGTAGTCGGGACACAGATACGCAGTATTTT | CASSRDTDTQYF
- | TRBJ1-1 | TRBV29-1 | - | 13 | TGCAGCGTTGAAATCGGTATGGACACTGAAGCTTTCTTT | CSVEIGMDTEAFF
- | TRBJ1-6 | TRBV7-2 | - | 12 | TGTGCCAGCAGCTCCACCCAGTCACCCCTCCACTTT | CASSSTQSPLHF
- | TRBJ1-5 | TRBV10-1 | - | 13 | TGCGCCAGCAGTGACTCGGTGAATCAGCCCCAGCATTTT | CASSDSVNQPQHF
- | TRBJ2-1 | TRBV28 | - | 12 | TGTGCCAGCAGGAGCCCGGGGGATGAGCAGTTCTTC | CASRSPGDEQFF
TRBD1 | TRBJ1-2 | TRBV19 | - | 15 | TGTGCCAGTAGTACGAGACAGGGGGCAAACTATGGCTACACCTTC | CASSTRQGANYGYTF
TRBD2 | TRBJ2-2 | TRBV7-6 | - | 16 | TGTGCCAGCAGCCCCCGCGCGGGAGTCGGCACCGGGGAGCTGTTTTTT | CASSPRAGVGTGELFF
- | TRBJ1-1 | TRBV5-1 | - | 13 | TGCGCCAGCAGCTTGGGGCGGGGCGCTGAAGCTTTCTTT | CASSLGRGAEAFF
TRBD1 | TRBJ1-6 | TRBV7-2 | - | 17 | TGTGCCAGCAGCCCGACTCGGGACAGCCCCTATAATTCACCCCTCCACTTT | CASSPTRDSPYNSPLHF
- | TRBJ1-1 | TRBV10-3 | - | 13 | TGTGCCATACAGGGTGCCCTGAACACTGAAGCTTTCTTT | CAIQGALNTEAFF
- | TRBJ2-2 | TRBV18 | - | 16 | TGTGCCAGCTCACCACAACTAATGGACAGCACCGGGGAGCTGTTTTTT | CASSPQLMDSTGELFF
TRBD1 | TRBJ1-2 | TRBV7-8 | - | 15 | TGTGCCAGCAGCTTAGCCCATGACAGGGTAGCTGGCTACACCTTC | CASSLAHDRVAGYTF
- | TRBJ1-2 | TRBV4-1 | - | 16 | TGCGCCAGCAGCCAAGAGGTCCAGGGAACTAACTATGGCTACACCTTC | CASSQEVQGTNYGYTF
TRBD1 | TRBJ1-4 | TRBV3-1/TRBV3-2 | - | 15 | TGTGCCAGCAGCCAAGTGCTGACAGGGAGCGAAAAACTGTTTTTT | CASSQVLTGSEKLFF
- | TRBJ2-2 | TRBV27 | - | 16 | TGTGCCAGCAGTGCCTCGGGTAGCAGATACACCGGGGAGCTGTTTTTT | CASSASGSRYTGELFF
- | TRBJ1-1 | TRBV10-1 | - | 13 | TGCGCCAGCAGCCGGACATTTGGCACTGAAGCTTTCTTT | CASSRTFGTEAFF
- | TRBJ1-1 | TRBV12-3/TRBV12-4 | - | 13 | TGTGCCAGCCAGGTGGGGGAGGACACTGAAGCTTTCTTT | CASQVGEDTEAFF
TRBD2 | TRBJ2-7 | TRBV4-1 | once | 16 | TGCGCCAGCAGCCAAGAAATAAGCGGGAGGGCCTACGAGCAGTACTTC | CASSQEISGRAYEQYF
TRBD2 | TRBJ2-3 | TRBV15 | - | 15 | TGTGCCACCAGCAGAGGACTAGCCGGGGCAGATACGCAGTATTTT | CATSRGLAGADTQYF
- | TRBJ1-1 | TRBV19 | - | 18 | TGTGCCAGTAGTATAATCCAGACAGGTCTAAAGACCCTCACTGAAGCTTTCTTT | CASSIIQTGLKTLTEAFF
- | TRBJ1-5 | TRBV7-8 | - | 13 | TGTGCCAGCAGCGCAGGCTCTAATCAGCCCCAGCATTTT | CASSAGSNQPQHF
- | TRBJ1-5 | TRBV15 | - | 14 | TGTGCCACCAGCAGCCTACAGGGACGTCAGCCCCAGCATTTT | CATSSLQGRQPQHF
- | TRBJ1-4 | TRBV7-9 | - | 14 | TGTGCCAGCAGCTCGGGGGGCGTCGATGAAAAACTGTTTTTT | CASSSGGVDEKLFF
- | TRBJ1-4 | TRBV30 | - | 13 | TGTGCCTGGAGTCGGCAGGGCGGTGAAAAACTGTTTTTT | CAWSRQGGEKLFF
- | TRBJ2-7 | TRBV19 | - | 14 | TGTGCCAGTAGTATAGATCCTCGCTCCTACGAGCAGTACTTC | CASSIDPRSYEQYF
- | TRBJ2-5 | TRBV7-3 | - | 13 | TGTGCCAGCAGCTTAAATCACGGAGAGACCCAGTACTTC | CASSLNHGETQYF
TRBD2 | TRBJ2-7 | TRBV11-2 | - | 16 | TGTGCCAGCAGCTTAGCGGCCGGACTAGCGGTCTACGAGCAGTACTTC | CASSLAAGLAVYEQYF
- | TRBJ2-1 | TRBV7-3 | - | 13 | TGTGCCAGCAGCCGAGGAGTGGAGCGCGAGCAGTTCTTC | CASSRGVEREQFF
- | TRBJ1-1 | TRBV4-1 | - | 15 | TGCGCCAGCAGCCAGGGAAGGAGGTTAGGGACTGAAGCTTTCTTT | CASSQGRRLGTEAFF
- | TRBJ1-5 | TRBV6-1 | once | 13 | TGTGCCAGCAGTGAAGGACAGCATCAGCCCCAGCATTTT | CASSEGQHQPQHF
TRBD1 | TRBJ1-2 | TRBV28 | - | 14 | TGTGCCAGCAGTTCCGGACAGGGAGGCTATGGCTACACCTTC | CASSSGQGGYGYTF
- | TRBJ1-4 | TRBV7-9 | - | 15 | TGTGCCAGCAGCCCTGGCCAGGGCAATAATGAAAAACTGTTTTTT | CASSPGQGNNEKLFF
TRBD1 | TRBJ1-1 | TRBV6-6 | - | 13 | TGTGCCAGCAGTGCGACAGGGGGCGCCCAGGCTTTCTTT | CASSATGGAQAFF
TRBD2 | TRBJ2-5 | TRBV5-4 | - | 16 | TGTGCCAGCAGCTCAGGGACTAGCGGGATTCAAGAGACCCAGTACTTC | CASSSGTSGIQETQYF
TRBD1 | TRBJ1-2 | TRBV19 | once | 12 | TGTGCCAGTTCCGACAGGGACTATGGCTACACCTTC | CASSDRDYGYTF
TRBD1 | TRBJ1-6 | TRBV28 | - | 14 | TGTGCCAGCAGCTCTCCGGGACAGACTTCACCCCTCCACTTT | CASSSPGQTSPLHF
- | TRBJ2-1 | TRBV20-1 | - | 11 | TGCAGTGCTATTCCGGGTAGAGAGCAGTTCTTC | CSAIPGREQFF
TRBD2 | TRBJ2-1 | TRBV10-3 | - | 14 | TGTGCCATCAGTGGGAGTAGCGGGGTCAATGAGCAGTTCTTC | CAISGSSGVNEQFF
TRBD1 | TRBJ2-5 | TRBV2 | - | 16 | TGTGCCAGCAGCAGAGAGGGGACAGGGGGCGAAGAGACCCAGTACTTC | CASSREGTGGEETQYF